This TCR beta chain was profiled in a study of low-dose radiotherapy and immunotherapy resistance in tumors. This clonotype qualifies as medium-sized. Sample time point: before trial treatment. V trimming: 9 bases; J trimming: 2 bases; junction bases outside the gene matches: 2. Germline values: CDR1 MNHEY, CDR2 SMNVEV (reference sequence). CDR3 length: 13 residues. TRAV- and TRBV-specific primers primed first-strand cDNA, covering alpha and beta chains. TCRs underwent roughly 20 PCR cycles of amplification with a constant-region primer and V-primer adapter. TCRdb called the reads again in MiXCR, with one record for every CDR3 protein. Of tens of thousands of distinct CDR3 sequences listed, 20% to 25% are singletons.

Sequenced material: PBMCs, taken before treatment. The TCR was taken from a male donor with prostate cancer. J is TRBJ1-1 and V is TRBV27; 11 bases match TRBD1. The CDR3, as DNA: TGTGCCAGTGGACAGGGGGCAAACACTGAAGCTTTCTTT. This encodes CASGQGANTEAFF.